This passage covers 17 T cell receptor beta chains from one sample sequenced in a study of cytomegalovirus exposure and HLA in healthy donors (dated by TCRdb to the late 2010s). Library generation was performed with the immunoSEQ multiplex PCR assay. For the multiplex PCR, a mixture combining 60 forward primers for TCR Vbeta segments and 13 reverse primers for TCR Jbeta segments was used. Entries here come from immuneACCESS through TCRdb and include only in-frame sequences with V and J called. Some clones fail to appear in such tables; in the studies checked, an unresolved V gene covers under half of the shortfall, and the cause of the remainder is unknown. The sample records fewer than 200,000 clones, 75% to 85% of which are singletons. The top ten clonotypes cover about 14% of the sample. Sequencing was performed on PBMCs. The receptor set was obtained from a woman aged 25 to 45 in good health and CMV-seropositive.

The chain carries TRBV19 and TRBJ2-2; a possible D gene is TRBD2 (5 bases). The CDR3 extends over 16 amino acids. Germline V gene lookup returns CDR1 LNHDA and CDR2 SQIVND (reference sequence). V was shortened by 5 bases and J by 0 bases, with 13 bases between the two germline ends. The CDR3 loop reads CASSEGERPNTGELFF. In DNA form, the CDR3 reads TGTGCCAGTAGTGAGGGTGAGCGTCCGAACACCGGGGAGCTGTTTTTT.

J is TRBJ1-5 and V is TRBV11-2; TRBD1 agrees at 8 bases. Germline V gene data show CDR1 as SGHAT and CDR2 as FQNNGV. V dropped 5 bases and J dropped 3; count of bases not matched to a gene: 6. This CDR3 is built from 15 residues. The CDR3 region has the DNA TGTGCCAGCAGCCACAGGGGGGAGGCCAATCAGCCCCAGCATTTT. Protein product: CASSHRGEANQPQHF.

The count of this clone is one. The chain employs TRBV19 and TRBJ1-1; TRBD1 might be the D (6 bases). This CDR3 comprises 16 residues. V was pared by 7 bases and J by 0 bases, with 18 bases between. Germline V gene sequence: CDR1 LNHDA, CDR2 SQIVND (reference sequence). CDR3 amino acids: CASTTTGPRMNTEAFF. Written as DNA, the CDR3 is TGTGCCAGTACCACGACAGGCCCCCGTATGAACACTGAAGCTTTCTTT.

This clone was seen more than once but under ten times. The chain has TRBV19 and TRBJ1-2; D is possibly TRBD1 (6 bases). The ends were cut back, 5 bases at V and 5 bases at J, with 15 bases in the middle. CDR1 LNHDA and CDR2 SQIVND come from the germline V gene (reference sequence). The CDR3 sequence is 14 residues long. In DNA, the CDR3 is TGTGCCAGTAGTCCCGGGGGGGCTGAGTATGGCTACACCTTC. This translates into CASSPGGAEYGYTF.

The chain uses TRBV5-1 and TRBJ2-6, with 7 bases aligning to TRBD2. Per germline, CDR1 SGHRS and CDR2 YFSETQ. Trimming at V came to 3 bases and at J to 1 base, leaving 4 bases not matched to a gene. The CDR3 runs 16 residues. Written as DNA, the CDR3 is TGCGCCAGCAGCTCCTGGGGAGGGTCTGGGGCCAACGTCCTGACTTTC. This encodes CASSSWGGSGANVLTF.

The genes are TRBV6-6 and TRBJ2-7; 9 bases align to TRBD1. This CDR3 comprises 13 residues. CDR1 and CDR2 from the germline V gene are MNHNY and SVGAGI (reference sequence). After removal of 5 bases from V and 5 bases from J, the junction contained 4 bases not matched to a gene. The DNA for the CDR3 is TGTGCCAGCAGTCGACAGGGGGGCGACGAGCAGTACTTC. This codes for CASSRQGGDEQYF.

The table lists this clone with a few counts. The gene calls are TRBV5-5 and TRBJ2-7, with a tentative D call TRBD1 (6 bases). The CDR3 has 13 residues. V shed 3 bases and J shed 7 bases, with 14 bases lying between them. Germline CDR1 SGHKS, CDR2 YYEKEE (reference sequence). Here the CDR3 reads CASSSRQEREQYF. For the CDR3, the DNA is TGTGCCAGCAGCTCGCGACAGGAGCGGGAGCAGTACTTC.

The rearrangement links TRBV6-6 to TRBJ2-1, with 7 bases aligning to TRBD2. Germline trimming cut 10 bases from V and 9 bases from J; bases unmatched to any gene: 9. Germline V gene sequence: CDR1 MNHNY, CDR2 SVGAGI (reference sequence). This CDR3 comprises 12 residues. This CDR3 reads CAIRGEPGEQFF. The CDR3 DNA is TGTGCCATACGGGGGGAGCCTGGTGAGCAGTTCTTC.

The rearrangement joins TRBV6-5 to TRBJ1-3; D possibly corresponds to TRBD1 (5 bases). The CDR3 loop spans 15 amino acids. The V gene lost 0 bases and the J gene lost 2 bases, with 8 bases spanning the gap. Looked up from germline, CDR1 is MNHEY and CDR2 is SVGAGI. The CDR3 sequence: CASSYSGRAGNTIYF. The CDR3 nucleotides are TGTGCCAGCAGTTACTCAGGCAGGGCTGGAAACACCATATATTTT.

J is TRBJ2-5 and V is TRBV5-4; D is perhaps TRBD1 (6 bases). CDR1 SGHNT and CDR2 YYREEE come from the germline V gene (reference sequence). This CDR3 contains 14 residues. Trimming removed 4 bases from V and 6 bases from J, with 16 bases in between. CDR3 nucleotide sequence: TGTGCCAGCAGCGTATCCAACAGGGCGAAGACCCAGTACTTC. Amino acids: CASSVSNRAKTQYF. Drawing the rest from reference TRBV5-4 and TRBJ2-5, the complete variable domain is ETGVTQSPTHLIKTRGQQVTLRCSSQSGHNTVSWYQQALGQGPQFIFQYYREEENGRGNFPPRFSGLQFPNYSSELNVNALELDDSALYLCASSVSNRAKTQYFGPGTRLLVL.

V and J are TRBV7-9 and TRBJ2-1; 13 bases match TRBD2. CDR3 length: 17 amino acids. Looked up from germline, CDR1 is SEHNR and CDR2 is FQNEAQ (reference sequence). V was clipped by 5 bases and J by 5 bases; unmatched bases: 9. CDR3 sequence (DNA): TGTGCCAGCAGCCCTACACTAGGACTAGCGGGAGACAATGAGCAGTTCTTC. Translation gives CASSPTLGLAGDNEQFF.

This chain joins TRBV7-8 and TRBJ1-2; D is undetermined. V lost 4 bases and J lost 3, with 12 bases in between. There are 14 residues in the CDR3. Germline CDR1 is SGHVS and CDR2 is FQNEAQ. CDR3 bases: TGTGCCAGCAGCTCTATTACGTCGGACTATGGCTACACCTTC. Protein product: CASSSITSDYGYTF.

This rearrangement joins TRBV11-3 to TRBJ2-4; tentatively, D is TRBD1 (7 bases). Per germline, CDR1 SGHNT and CDR2 YENEEA. Trimming pared 4 bases from V and 6 bases from J, leaving 13 bases between. The CDR3 totals 14 residues. As DNA, the CDR3 is TGTGCCAGCAGCTCGGGTCAGGGGGGAAACATTCAGTACTTC. Translating it yields CASSSGQGGNIQYF.

This clone was seen a single time. The chain has TRBV15 and TRBJ2-7; D is possibly TRBD1 (6 bases). Trimming shortened V by 3 bases and J by 0 bases, and 12 bases separated the two germline ends. The CDR3 consists of 15 residues. Germline V gene sequence: CDR1 LNHNV, CDR2 YYDKDF (reference sequence). In DNA form, the CDR3 reads TGTGCCACCAGCAGGGGAACAGGGAGCTCCTACGAGCAGTACTTC. Its protein is CATSRGTGSSYEQYF.

The chain combines TRBV2 with TRBJ2-1; 8 nucleotides match TRBD2. The CDR3 loop spans 16 amino acids. Germline-derived CDR1 and CDR2 are SNHLY and FYNNEI. The V gene end was trimmed by 7 bases and the J gene end by 4 bases; junction bases not matched to a gene: 12. The CDR3 loop reads CASTVGLAGAYNEQFF. CDR3 coding DNA: TGTGCCAGCACCGTGGGGCTAGCGGGCGCTTACAATGAGCAGTTCTTC.

This clone appeared once. The gene calls are TRBV28 and TRBJ2-5; TRBD2 matches 8 bases. Germline V gene lookup returns CDR1 MDHEN and CDR2 SYDVKM. V trimming: 6 bases; J trimming: 4 bases; junction bases outside the gene matches: 13. CDR3 length: 16 amino acids. CDR3 nucleotide sequence: TGTGCCAGCAGCTCGGGAGGGCTAGTAGAAGGAGAGACCCAGTACTTC. Protein product: CASSSGGLVEGETQYF.

This chain uses TRBV25-1 with TRBJ2-2; 8 bases fit TRBD1. Germline-derived CDR1 and CDR2 are MGHDK and SYGVNS. The ends lost 1 base at V and 7 bases at J; junction bases unmatched: 5. The CDR3 has 15 amino acids. The CDR3 DNA sequence: TGTGCCAGCAGTGAATTGGACAGGGACATCGGGGAGCTGTTTTTT. Its translation is CASSELDRDIGELFF.